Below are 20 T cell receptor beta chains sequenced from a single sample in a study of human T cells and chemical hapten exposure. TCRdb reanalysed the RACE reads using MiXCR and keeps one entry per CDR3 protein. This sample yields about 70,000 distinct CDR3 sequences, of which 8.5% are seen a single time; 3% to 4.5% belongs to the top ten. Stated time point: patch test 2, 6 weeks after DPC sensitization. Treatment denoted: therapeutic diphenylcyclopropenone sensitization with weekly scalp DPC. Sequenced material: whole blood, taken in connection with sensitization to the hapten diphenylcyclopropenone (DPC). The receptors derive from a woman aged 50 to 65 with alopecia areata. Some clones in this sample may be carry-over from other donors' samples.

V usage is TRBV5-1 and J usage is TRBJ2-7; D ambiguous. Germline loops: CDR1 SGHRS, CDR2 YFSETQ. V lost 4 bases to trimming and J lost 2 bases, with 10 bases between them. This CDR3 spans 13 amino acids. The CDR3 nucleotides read TGCGCCAGCAGCCAAGACGGCACCTACGAGCAGTACTTC. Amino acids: CASSQDGTYEQYF.

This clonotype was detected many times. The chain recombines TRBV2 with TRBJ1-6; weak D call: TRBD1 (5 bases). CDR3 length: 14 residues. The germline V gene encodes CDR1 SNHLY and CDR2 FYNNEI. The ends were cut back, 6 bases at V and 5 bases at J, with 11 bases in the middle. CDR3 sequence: CASSGGRNNSPLHF. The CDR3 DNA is TGTGCCAGCAGCGGGGGACGGAATAATTCACCCCTCCACTTT.

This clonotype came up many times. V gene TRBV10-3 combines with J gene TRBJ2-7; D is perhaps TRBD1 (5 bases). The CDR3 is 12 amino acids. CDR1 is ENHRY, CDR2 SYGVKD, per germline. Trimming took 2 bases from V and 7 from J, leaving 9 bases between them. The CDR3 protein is CAISEQGREQYF. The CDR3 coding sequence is TGTGCCATCAGTGAGCAGGGAAGGGAGCAGTACTTC.

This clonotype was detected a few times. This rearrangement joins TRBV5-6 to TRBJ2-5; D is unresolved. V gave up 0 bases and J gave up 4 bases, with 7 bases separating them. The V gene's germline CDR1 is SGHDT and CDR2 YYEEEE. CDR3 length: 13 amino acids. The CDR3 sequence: CASSLARPETQYF. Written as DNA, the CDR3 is TGTGCCAGCAGCTTGGCCCGACCAGAGACCCAGTACTTC.

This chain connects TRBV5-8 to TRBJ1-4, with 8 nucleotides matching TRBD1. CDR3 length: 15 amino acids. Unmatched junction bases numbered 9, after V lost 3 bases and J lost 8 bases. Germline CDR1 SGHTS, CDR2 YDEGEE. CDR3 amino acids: CASSSGQGSREKLFF. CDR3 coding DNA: TGTGCCAGCAGCTCCGGACAGGGAAGTAGGGAAAAACTGTTTTTT.

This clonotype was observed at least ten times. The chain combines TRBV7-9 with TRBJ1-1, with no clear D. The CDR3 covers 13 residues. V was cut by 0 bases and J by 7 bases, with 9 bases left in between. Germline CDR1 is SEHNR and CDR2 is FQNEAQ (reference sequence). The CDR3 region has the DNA TGTGCCAGCAGCTTAGCGCGGGGAGGTGAAGCTTTCTTT. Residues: CASSLARGGEAFF.

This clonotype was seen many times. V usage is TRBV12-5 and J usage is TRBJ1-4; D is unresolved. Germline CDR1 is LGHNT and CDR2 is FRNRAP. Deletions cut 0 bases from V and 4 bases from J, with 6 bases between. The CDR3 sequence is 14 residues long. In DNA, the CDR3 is TGTGCTAGTGGTTTGGTACAGTGTAATGAAAAACTGTTTTTT. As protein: CASGLVQCNEKLFF. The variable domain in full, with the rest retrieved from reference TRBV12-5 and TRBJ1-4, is DARVTQTPRHKVTEMGQEVTMRCQPILGHNTVFWYRQTMMQGLELLAYFRNRAPLDDSGMPKDRFSAEMPDATLATLKIQPSEPRDSAVYFCASGLVQCNEKLFFGSGTQLSVL.

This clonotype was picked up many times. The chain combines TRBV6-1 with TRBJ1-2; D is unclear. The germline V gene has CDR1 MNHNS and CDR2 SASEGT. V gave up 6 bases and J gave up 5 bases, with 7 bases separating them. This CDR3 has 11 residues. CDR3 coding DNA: TGTGCCAGCAGAGGTTTATATGGCTACACCTTC. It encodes CASRGLYGYTF.

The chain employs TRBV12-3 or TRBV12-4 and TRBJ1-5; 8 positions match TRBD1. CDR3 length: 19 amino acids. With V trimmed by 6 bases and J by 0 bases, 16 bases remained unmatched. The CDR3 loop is CASRAWSRGLLYSNQPQHF. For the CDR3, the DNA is TGTGCCAGCAGAGCCTGGAGCAGGGGGCTCTTGTATAGCAATCAGCCCCAGCATTTT.

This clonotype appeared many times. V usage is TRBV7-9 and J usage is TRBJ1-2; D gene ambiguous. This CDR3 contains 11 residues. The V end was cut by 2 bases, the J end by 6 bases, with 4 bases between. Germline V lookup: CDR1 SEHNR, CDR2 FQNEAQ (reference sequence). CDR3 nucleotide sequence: TGTGCCAGCAGCTTAAAGGATGGCTACACCTTC. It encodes CASSLKDGYTF.

CDR3 nucleotides: TGCAGCTCCCCTTACTTAGATACGCAGTATTTT. Translating gives CSSPYLDTQYF. The V call is TRBV20-1, the J call TRBJ2-3; D unclear. The CDR3 has 11 amino acids. The germline V gene has CDR1 DFQATT and CDR2 SNEGSKA (reference sequence).

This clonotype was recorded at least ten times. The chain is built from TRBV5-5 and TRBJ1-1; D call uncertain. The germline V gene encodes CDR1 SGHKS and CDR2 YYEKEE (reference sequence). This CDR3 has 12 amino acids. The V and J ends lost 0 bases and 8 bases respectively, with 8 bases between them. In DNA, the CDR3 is TGTGCCAGCAGCTTGGCGGTCGGGGAAGCTTTCTTT. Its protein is CASSLAVGEAFF.

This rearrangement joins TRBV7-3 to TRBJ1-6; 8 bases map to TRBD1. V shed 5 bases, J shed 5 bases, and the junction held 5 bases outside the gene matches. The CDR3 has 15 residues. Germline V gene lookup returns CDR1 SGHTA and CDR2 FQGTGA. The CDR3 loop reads CASSAQGANNSPLHF. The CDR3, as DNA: TGTGCCAGCAGCGCCCAGGGGGCCAATAATTCACCCCTCCACTTT.

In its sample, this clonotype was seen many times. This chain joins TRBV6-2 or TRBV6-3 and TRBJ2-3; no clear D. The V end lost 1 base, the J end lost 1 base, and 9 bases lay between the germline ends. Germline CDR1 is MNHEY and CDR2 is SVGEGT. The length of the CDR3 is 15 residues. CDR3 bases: TGTGCCAGCAGTTACTATATGGGTGGCACAGATACGCAGTATTTT. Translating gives CASSYYMGGTDTQYF.

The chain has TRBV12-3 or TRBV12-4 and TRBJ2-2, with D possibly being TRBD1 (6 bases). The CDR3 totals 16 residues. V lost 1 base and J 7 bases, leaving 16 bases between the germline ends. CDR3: CASSLDHRVLGGELFF. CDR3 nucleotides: TGTGCCAGCAGTTTAGACCACAGGGTTCTCGGCGGGGAGCTGTTTTTT.

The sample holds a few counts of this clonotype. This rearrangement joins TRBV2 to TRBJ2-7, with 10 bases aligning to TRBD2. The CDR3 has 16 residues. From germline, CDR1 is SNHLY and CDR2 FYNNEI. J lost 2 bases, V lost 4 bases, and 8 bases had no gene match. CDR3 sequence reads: CASSVASGGETYEQYF. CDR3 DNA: TGTGCCAGCAGTGTTGCTAGCGGGGGAGAAACCTACGAGCAGTACTTC.

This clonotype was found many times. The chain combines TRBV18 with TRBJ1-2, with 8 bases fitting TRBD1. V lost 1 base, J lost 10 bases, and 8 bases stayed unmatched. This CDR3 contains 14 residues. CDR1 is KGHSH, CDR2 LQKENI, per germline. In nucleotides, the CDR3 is TGTGCCAGCTCACCACTTCAGGGGGCGCAGATCTACACCTTC. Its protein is CASSPLQGAQIYTF.

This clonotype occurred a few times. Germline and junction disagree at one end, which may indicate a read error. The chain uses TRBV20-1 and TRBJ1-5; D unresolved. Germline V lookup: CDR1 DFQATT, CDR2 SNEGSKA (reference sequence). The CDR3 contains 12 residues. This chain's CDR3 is CSVKYSNQPQHF. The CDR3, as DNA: TGTTCAGTTAAATATAGCAATCAGCCCCAGCATTTT.

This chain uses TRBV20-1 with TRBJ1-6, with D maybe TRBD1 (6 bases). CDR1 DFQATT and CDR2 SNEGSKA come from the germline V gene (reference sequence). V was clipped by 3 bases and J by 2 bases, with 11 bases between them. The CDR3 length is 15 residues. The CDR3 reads CSASPGAPYNSPLHF. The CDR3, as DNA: TGCAGTGCTAGCCCGGGGGCCCCCTATAATTCACCCCTCCACTTT.

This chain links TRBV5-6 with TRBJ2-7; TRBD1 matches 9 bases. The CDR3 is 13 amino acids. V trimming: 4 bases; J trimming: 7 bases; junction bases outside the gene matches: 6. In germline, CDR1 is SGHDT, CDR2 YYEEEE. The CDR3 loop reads CASSPGQGLEQYF. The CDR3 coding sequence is TGTGCCAGCAGCCCGGGACAGGGATTAGAGCAGTACTTC.